This T cell receptor (beta chain) is drawn from a study of blood T cell repertoires in COVID-19. In germline, CDR1 is KGHSH, CDR2 LQKENI. CDR3 length: 15 amino acids. V was trimmed by 6 bases and J by 0 bases, leaving 12 bases between them. Produced via immunoSEQ multiplex PCR; TCRdb's table is partial and in-frame only. The sample contains 290,000 or so clones, about nine tenths of which appear only once. The source of this sequence is a man younger than 35 with active or convalescent COVID-19. The V and J genes are TRBV18 and TRBJ1-3; D is perhaps TRBD1 (6 bases). Sequenced sample: peripheral blood. DNA of the CDR3: TGTGCCAGCTCGCGACCAGGGGTCTCTGGAAACACCATATATTTT. Translated, it gives CASSRPGVSGNTIYF.